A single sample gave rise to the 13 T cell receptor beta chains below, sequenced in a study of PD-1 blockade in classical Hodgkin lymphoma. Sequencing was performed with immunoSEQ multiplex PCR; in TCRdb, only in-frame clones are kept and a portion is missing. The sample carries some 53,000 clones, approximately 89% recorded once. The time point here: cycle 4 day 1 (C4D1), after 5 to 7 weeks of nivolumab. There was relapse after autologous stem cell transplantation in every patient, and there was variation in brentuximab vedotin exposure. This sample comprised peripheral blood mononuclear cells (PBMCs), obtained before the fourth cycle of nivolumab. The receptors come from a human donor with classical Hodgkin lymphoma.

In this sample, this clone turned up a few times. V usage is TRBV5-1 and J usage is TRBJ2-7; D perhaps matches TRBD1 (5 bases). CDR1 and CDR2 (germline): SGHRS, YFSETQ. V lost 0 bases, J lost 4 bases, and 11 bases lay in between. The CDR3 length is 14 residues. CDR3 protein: CASSLVGQTYEQYF. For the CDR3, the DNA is TGCGCCAGCAGCTTGGTGGGGCAGACATACGAGCAGTACTTC.

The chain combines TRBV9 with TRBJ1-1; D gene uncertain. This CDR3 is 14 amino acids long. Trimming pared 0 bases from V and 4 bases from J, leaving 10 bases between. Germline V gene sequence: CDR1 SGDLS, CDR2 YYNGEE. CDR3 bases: TGTGCCAGCAGCGTAGCCGTCGGGAGCACTGAAGCTTTCTTT. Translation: CASSVAVGSTEAFF.

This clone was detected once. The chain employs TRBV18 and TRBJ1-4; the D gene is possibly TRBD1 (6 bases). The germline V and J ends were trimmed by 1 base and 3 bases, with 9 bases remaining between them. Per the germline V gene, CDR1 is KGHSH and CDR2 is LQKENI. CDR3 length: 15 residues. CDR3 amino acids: CASSPRGGSNEKLFF. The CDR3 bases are TGTGCCAGCTCACCACGAGGGGGTTCTAATGAAAAACTGTTTTTT.

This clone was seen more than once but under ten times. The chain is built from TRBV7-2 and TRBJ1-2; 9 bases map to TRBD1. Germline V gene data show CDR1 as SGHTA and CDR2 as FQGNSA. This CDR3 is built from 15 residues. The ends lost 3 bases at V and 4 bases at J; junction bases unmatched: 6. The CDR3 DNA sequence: TGTGCCAGCAGCTTGGGGACAGGGAGCCTCTATGGCTACACCTTC. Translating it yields CASSLGTGSLYGYTF.

Here the CDR3 reads CASNPTGEVRKTYGYTF. The CDR3 coding sequence is TGTGCCAGCAATCCGACCGGAGAGGTACGAAAGACCTATGGCTACACCTTC. V usage is TRBV5-2 and J usage is TRBJ1-2. TRBV5-2 is recorded as a pseudogene. CDR3 length: 17 residues.

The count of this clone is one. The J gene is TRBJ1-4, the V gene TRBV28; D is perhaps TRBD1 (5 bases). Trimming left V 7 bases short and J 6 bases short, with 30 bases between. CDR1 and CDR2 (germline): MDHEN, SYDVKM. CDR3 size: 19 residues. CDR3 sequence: CASTYKWAGQIRMHEKLFF. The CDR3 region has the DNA TGTGCCAGCACCTACAAGTGGGCAGGGCAAATTAGGATGCATGAAAAACTGTTTTTT.

The CDR3, as DNA: TGTGCCAGCAGCAAAGCGGGACTAGTACCCCCCTACGAGCAGTACTTC. Amino acids: CASSKAGLVPPYEQYF. The V gene is TRBV21-1, the J gene TRBJ2-7; the DNA was not used to check the table's D call, TRBD2. TRBV21-1 is assigned pseudogene status. The CDR3 loop spans 16 amino acids.

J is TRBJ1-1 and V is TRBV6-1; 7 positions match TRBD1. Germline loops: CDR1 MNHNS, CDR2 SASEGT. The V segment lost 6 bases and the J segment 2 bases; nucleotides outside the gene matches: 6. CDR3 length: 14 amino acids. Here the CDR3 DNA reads TGTGCCAGCAGCCCGACAGGGAAAAACACTGAAGCTTTCTTT. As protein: CASSPTGKNTEAFF.

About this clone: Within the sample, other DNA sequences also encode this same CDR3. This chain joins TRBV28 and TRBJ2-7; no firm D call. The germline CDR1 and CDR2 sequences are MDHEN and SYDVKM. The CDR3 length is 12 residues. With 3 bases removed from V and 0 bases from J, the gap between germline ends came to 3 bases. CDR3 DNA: TGTGCCAGCAGTTTGGGCTCCTACGAGCAGTACTTC. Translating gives CASSLGSYEQYF.

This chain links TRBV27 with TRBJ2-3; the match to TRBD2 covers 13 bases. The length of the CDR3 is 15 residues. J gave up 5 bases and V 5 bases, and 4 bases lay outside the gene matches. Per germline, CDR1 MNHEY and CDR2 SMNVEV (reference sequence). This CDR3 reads CASSPGLAGEDTQYF. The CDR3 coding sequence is TGTGCCAGCAGTCCCGGACTAGCGGGAGAAGATACGCAGTATTTT.

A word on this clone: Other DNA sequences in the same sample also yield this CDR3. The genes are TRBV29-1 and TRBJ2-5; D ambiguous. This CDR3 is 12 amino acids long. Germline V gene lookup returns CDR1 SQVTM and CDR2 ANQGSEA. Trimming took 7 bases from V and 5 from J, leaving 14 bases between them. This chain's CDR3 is CSGYTGGETQYF. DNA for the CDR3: TGCAGCGGCTACACGGGTGGGGAGACCCAGTACTTC. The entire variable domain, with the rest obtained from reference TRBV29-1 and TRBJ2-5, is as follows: SAVISQKPSRDICQRGTSLTIQCQVDSQVTMMFWYRQQPGQSLTLIATANQGSEATYESGFVIDKFPISRPNLTFSTLTVSNMSPEDSSIYLCSGYTGGETQYFGPGTRLLVL.

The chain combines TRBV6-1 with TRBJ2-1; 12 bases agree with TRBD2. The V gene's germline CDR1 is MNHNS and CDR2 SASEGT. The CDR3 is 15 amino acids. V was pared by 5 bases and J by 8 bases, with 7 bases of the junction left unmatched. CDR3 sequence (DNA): TGTGCCAGCAGTCCGACTAGCGGGAGTGATTATGAGCAGTTCTTC. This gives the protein CASSPTSGSDYEQFF.

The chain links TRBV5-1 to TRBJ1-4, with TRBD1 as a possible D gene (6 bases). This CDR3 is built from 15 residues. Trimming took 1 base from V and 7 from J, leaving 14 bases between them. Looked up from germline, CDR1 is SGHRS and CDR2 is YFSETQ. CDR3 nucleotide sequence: TGCGCCAGCAGCTTGACAGGGATGCTGGGTGAAAAACTGTTTTTT. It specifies CASSLTGMLGEKLFF.